This is a list of T cell receptor beta chains from one sample in a study of cytomegalovirus exposure and HLA in healthy donors. Using immunoSEQ multiplex PCR, the repertoire was profiled, and TCRdb retains in-frame clones only, with some absent. Counted here are approximately 100,000 clones, around 80% occurring once; the ten biggest clones make up 11%. Source material: PBMCs. These receptors originate from a man younger than 30 in good health and CMV-seropositive. CDR3s include the opening cysteine and the closing phenylalanine or tryptophan. Size is omitted from some rows. Given values are once, few, many or a class for expanded clones.

clone_size: -; v_call: TRBV10-1; cdr3_aa: CASSEARGNTEAFF
clone_size: -; v_call: TRBV5-4; cdr3_aa: CASSPGTSGGTGELFF
clone_size: -; v_call: TRBV5-1; cdr3_aa: CASRVTDSSSYEQYF
clone_size: -; v_call: TRBV19; cdr3_aa: CASIDRPNSGNTIYF
clone_size: -; v_call: TRBV5-1; cdr3_aa: CASSLGGTGTYEQYF
clone_size: -; v_call: TRBV7-9; cdr3_aa: CASSLEVTEDGYTF
clone_size: -; v_call: TRBV28; cdr3_aa: CASSSRGLQHF
clone_size: -; v_call: TRBV19; cdr3_aa: CASRGGPTSFYSNQPQHF
clone_size: -; v_call: TRBV14; cdr3_aa: CASSQDVDREYEQYF
clone_size: -; v_call: TRBV30; cdr3_aa: CAGTQGVTYEQYF
clone_size: once; v_call: TRBV5-1; cdr3_aa: CASSLASQGPETQYF
clone_size: -; v_call: TRBV10-1; cdr3_aa: CASSTVNTGELFF
clone_size: -; v_call: TRBV27; cdr3_aa: CASKYRGNSPLHF
clone_size: -; v_call: TRBV28; cdr3_aa: CATNPGQRHTSGGYTDTQYF
clone_size: -; v_call: TRBV5-1; cdr3_aa: CASSRTGGISDTQYF
clone_size: few; v_call: TRBV5-4; cdr3_aa: CASSLAGRDTQYF
clone_size: few; v_call: TRBV7-8; cdr3_aa: CASSATGNYGYTF
clone_size: once; v_call: TRBV5-6; cdr3_aa: CASSLGAGQGRNTIYF
clone_size: -; v_call: TRBV5-1; cdr3_aa: CASSLGGMRKTEAFF
clone_size: -; v_call: TRBV28; cdr3_aa: CASTEGTAKNIQYF
clone_size: -; v_call: TRBV28; cdr3_aa: CASSERQGLGEKLFF
clone_size: -; v_call: TRBV28; cdr3_aa: CASSTGATYGYTF
clone_size: -; v_call: TRBV2; cdr3_aa: CASNIQLAGNEQFF
clone_size: -; v_call: TRBV4-2; cdr3_aa: CASSYFTSGASYNEQFF
clone_size: -; v_call: TRBV30; cdr3_aa: CAWSANRGNQPQHF
clone_size: -; v_call: TRBV10-1; cdr3_aa: CASGEVYHQPQHF
clone_size: -; v_call: TRBV6-1; cdr3_aa: CASDLSDSSQPQHF
clone_size: -; v_call: TRBV7-2; cdr3_aa: CASSSGLAKTQYF
clone_size: -; v_call: TRBV5-1; cdr3_aa: CASSSYIGTGDNEQFF
clone_size: -; v_call: TRBV5-1; cdr3_aa: CASNPSGGVLDTQYF
clone_size: -; v_call: TRBV6-1; cdr3_aa: CASRLSGSTDTQYF
clone_size: -; v_call: TRBV5-1; cdr3_aa: CASSHRSGENTGELFF
clone_size: -; v_call: TRBV5-1; cdr3_aa: CASSHPRQGTSSYEQYF
clone_size: once; v_call: TRBV27; cdr3_aa: CASSFFARLQGADGELFF
clone_size: -; v_call: TRBV20-1; cdr3_aa: CSARSRHAFF
clone_size: once; v_call: TRBV7-9; cdr3_aa: CASSPHIGGEEKLFF
clone_size: -; v_call: TRBV6-1; cdr3_aa: CASSVREKGKLFF
clone_size: -; v_call: TRBV5-1; cdr3_aa: CASSSGHAGRETQYF
clone_size: once; v_call: TRBV19; cdr3_aa: CAPNGFTSSTDTQYF
clone_size: -; v_call: TRBV13; cdr3_aa: CASSNLGGGGTDTQYF
clone_size: -; v_call: TRBV19; cdr3_aa: CASSITGPIEPQHF
clone_size: -; v_call: TRBV7-3; cdr3_aa: CASKAEASGGYEQYF
clone_size: -; v_call: TRBV28; cdr3_aa: CASSPGTGGLALHF
clone_size: -; v_call: TRBV19; cdr3_aa: CASSTRQGALTYEQYF
clone_size: -; v_call: TRBV9; cdr3_aa: CASSVGGSGLAGELFF